The clone carrying this T cell receptor (beta chain) was observed a few times. CDR1 and CDR2 from the germline V gene are LGHNA and YNFKEQ. This CDR3 is 15 amino acids long. V was trimmed by 0 bases and J by 0 bases, leaving 6 bases between them. Reverse transcribing all isolated RNA meant expressed TCRB transcripts were sequenced. TCRdb's table, derived via immunoSEQ multiplex PCR, lists solely in-frame clones and lacks some. Here the sample spans 250,000 to 300,000 clones, 7% to 9% being singletons. The sample is drawn from a study of beta chain features in type 1 diabetes. This TCR was sampled from a woman younger than 35 in good health. The chain has TRBV4-2 and TRBJ2-1; D remains ambiguous. Sequences were obtained from central memory CD4+ T cells from blood. The CDR3 DNA is TGTGCCAGCAGCCAAGAGAGATTCTCCTACAATGAGCAGTTCTTC. Translating gives CASSQERFSYNEQFF.